Shown below are 5 T cell receptor beta chains from a single sample sequenced in a study of shared clonotypes between healthy human individuals. The protocol was immunoSEQ multiplex PCR, while the TCRdb copy is restricted to in-frame clones and leaves out a portion. The sample includes 400,000 to 500,000 clones, roughly 85% of them seen just once. Input material: PBMCs. The source of these receptors is a woman aged 35 to 49 in good health. Some clones in this sample may be carry-over from other donors' samples.

CDR3 amino acids: CASTPGLTQYF. The CDR3 DNA sequence: TGTGCCAGCACCCCGGGACTTACCCAGTATTTT. This chain joins TRBV7-8 and TRBJ2-3; D is perhaps TRBD2 (6 bases). V gave up 7 bases and J gave up 12 bases, with 14 bases separating them. This CDR3 has 11 amino acids. Germline-derived CDR1 and CDR2 are SGHVS and FQNEAQ.

This clone was observed a few times. J is TRBJ2-3 and V is TRBV6-6, with D possibly being TRBD2 (5 bases). Germline-derived CDR1 and CDR2 are MNHNY and SVGAGI (reference sequence). The CDR3 spans 13 residues. Trimming pared 2 bases from V and 2 bases from J, leaving 5 bases between. DNA of the CDR3: TGTGCCAGCAGTTACCGGGACACAGATACGCAGTATTTT. Encoded protein: CASSYRDTDTQYF.

Of note for this clone: At one end the junction does not follow the germline gene, possibly because of a read error. The chain is built from TRBV7-7 and TRBJ2-3, with 8 bases aligning to TRBD1. The CDR3 consists of 13 residues. CDR1 and CDR2 (germline): SSHAT, FNYEAQ (reference sequence). Here the CDR3 reads CASSLQGADTQYF. As DNA, the CDR3 is TGTGCTAGCAGCTTACAGGGGGCAGATACGCAGTATTTT.

This clone has a count of ten or more. The V call is TRBV12-1, the J call TRBJ1-5; the table gives TRBD1 as D, unverified against the DNA. TRBV12-1 is a pseudogene segment. The CDR3 has 16 amino acids. CDR3 sequence reads: CASSETGNYSNQPQHF. CDR3 coding DNA: TGTGCCAGCAGCGAAACAGGGAACTATAGCAATCAGCCCCAGCATTTT.

The chain is built from TRBV30 and TRBJ1-2, with D maybe TRBD1 (5 bases). Trimming removed 3 bases at V and 2 bases at J, with 7 bases between. CDR3 length: 12 residues. Germline V gene lookup returns CDR1 GTSNPN and CDR2 SVGIG (reference sequence). In nucleotides, the CDR3 is TGTGCCTGGAGCCCAGGGAACTATGGCTACACCTTC. Residues: CAWSPGNYGYTF.